This is a list of T cell receptor beta chains from one sample in a study of shared clonotypes between healthy human individuals. Only in-frame clones appear in the TCRdb table, and some are missing; sequencing was by immunoSEQ multiplex PCR. This table has some 2,100,000 clones, nearly 97% appearing once. Sequenced material: naive CD4+ T cells sorted from blood. Receptor source: a man between 18 and 29 years old in good health. The conserved cysteine and the conserved F or W are not part of the CDR3 here. Fields, in order: V gene, D gene, CDR3 protein. D genes are given only for firm matches.

TRBV5-6,TRBD1,ASSFGPGQGESGYT
TRBV19,TRBD2,ASSTLAGANEQF
TRBV14,NA,ASSPSPGGTTAF
TRBV5-4,NA,ASSSEWGDTQY
TRBV6-5,TRBD1,ASRGTGDNYGYT
TRBV30,TRBD1,AWSDDRAYGYT
TRBV2,TRBD2,ASDRSSGGAGAGANVLT
TRBV10-3,NA,AISEVEALGEQY
TRBV11-2,NA,ASSRAYSNSPLH
TRBV11-3,TRBD1,ASSLTDSTPGQGLLYEQY
TRBV30,TRBD2,AWSVGSTSGGPDTQY
TRBV27,NA,ASSGVGLNTEAF
TRBV12-5,NA,ASGLGGTDGYT
TRBV30,NA,ASFSLLDRFSGNTIY
TRBV6-5,TRBD1,ASSYLDRDLGYT
TRBV6-1,NA,ASSEALLRATGEQY
TRBV6-5,TRBD2,ASIGTSGSYEQY
TRBV28,NA,ASSLIQKGEQY
TRBV6-6,NA,ASRTATYEQY
TRBV4-1,NA,ASSPRRIGEGNQPQH
TRBV18,TRBD2,ASSALAGTYNEQF
TRBV7-2,NA,ASSLGVLENIQY
TRBV5-1,TRBD2,ASSVGLVGTDTQY
TRBV28,TRBD1,ASSPFRDRAYYEQY
TRBV19,NA,ASSISGSSYNSPLH
TRBV7-9,NA,ASSRTTMEQY
TRBV2,NA,ASSKGLSIPYEQY
TRBV18,NA,ASSPSMSTQETQY